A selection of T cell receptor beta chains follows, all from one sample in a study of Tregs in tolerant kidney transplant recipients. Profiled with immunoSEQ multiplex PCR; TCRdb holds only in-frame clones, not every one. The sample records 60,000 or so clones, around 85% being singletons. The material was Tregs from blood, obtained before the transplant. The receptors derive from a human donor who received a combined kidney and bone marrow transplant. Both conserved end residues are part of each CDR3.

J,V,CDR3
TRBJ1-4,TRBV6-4,CASSSPGRYNEKLFF
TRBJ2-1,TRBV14,CASSQVGGGGGWDEQFF
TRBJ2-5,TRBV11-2,CASSFLRGGRETQYF
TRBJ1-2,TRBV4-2,CASSRSGTGYGYTF
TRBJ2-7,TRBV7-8,CASSSSPGGEQYF
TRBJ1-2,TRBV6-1,CASSEVDRGYGYTF
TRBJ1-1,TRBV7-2,CASGRGASNTEAFF
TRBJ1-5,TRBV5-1,CASSLVQGGQPQHF
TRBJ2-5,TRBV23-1,CASSPADRVVPETQYF
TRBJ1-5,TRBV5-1,CASSRGTGNQPQHF
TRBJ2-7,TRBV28,CASSLSPRQGKDEQYF
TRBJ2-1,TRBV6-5,CASMIAGGPGNEQFF
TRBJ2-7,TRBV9,CASSVGSPLAGGAYEQYF